The rows below give T cell receptor beta chains drawn from one sample of a study of shared clonotypes between healthy human individuals. This table comes from immunoSEQ multiplex PCR, and its TCRdb copy is limited to in-frame clones, with some not included. The sample consists of about 470,000 clones, around 75% of them appearing once. The specimen sequenced was PBMCs. The receptors were gathered from a woman aged 40 to 55 in good health. Some clones in this sample may be carry-over from other donors' samples. The CDR3 runs from the conserved cysteine through the conserved F or W. The D gene is left open where the match is weak. Size is stated for part of the rows, as once, few or many counts, or as a class when the clone is expanded.

D,J,length,V,size,CDR3,DNA
.,TRBJ1-1,13,TRBV10-3,.,CAISREGDTEAFF,TGTGCCATCAGCCGAGAGGGGGACACTGAAGCTTTCTTT
TRBD2,TRBJ2-1,12,TRBV27,.,CASSLRGRAQFF,TGTGCCAGCAGTTTACGCGGGAGGGCCCAGTTCTTC
TRBD2,TRBJ2-5,16,TRBV4-2,.,CASSQDWLAGSETQYF,TGTGCCAGCAGCCAAGATTGGCTAGCGGGAAGTGAGACCCAGTACTTC
.,TRBJ1-1,13,TRBV7-8,.,CASSSPYSTEAFF,TGTGCCAGCAGCTCGCCCTACAGCACTGAAGCTTTCTTT
.,TRBJ1-3,13,TRBV29-1,.,CSVDSSSGNTIYF,TGCAGCGTTGACTCCTCCTCTGGAAACACCATATATTTT
.,TRBJ2-4,14,TRBV19,once,CASTEGILENIQYF,TGTGCCAGTACGGAGGGTATACTCGAAAACATTCAGTACTTC
.,TRBJ1-5,12,TRBV4-2,.,CASSLDDQPQHF,TGTGCCAGCAGCTTGGACGATCAGCCCCAGCATTTT
TRBD2,TRBJ2-7,14,TRBV7-2,few,CASSNSGRADEQYF,TGTGCCAGCAGCAATAGCGGGAGGGCGGACGAGCAGTACTTC
TRBD2,TRBJ2-5,15,TRBV7-2,.,CASSLPLAGVETQYF,TGTGCCAGCAGCTTACCCCTAGCGGGAGTGGAGACCCAGTACTTC
.,TRBJ1-2,12,TRBV6-5,few,CASREDSVGYTF,TGTGCCAGCAGGGAGGACAGTGTCGGCTACACCTTC
TRBD2,TRBJ2-5,16,TRBV4-1,.,CASSQGSGRYQETQYF,TGCGCCAGCAGCCAAGGTAGCGGGAGATACCAAGAGACCCAGTACTTC
.,TRBJ1-5,15,TRBV6-1,.,CASRGGRAGNQPQHF,TGTGCCAGCAGGGGGGGACGGGCAGGCAATCAGCCCCAGCATTTT
.,TRBJ1-3,12,TRBV7-3,.,CASWNSGNTIYF,TGTGCCAGCTGGAACTCTGGAAACACCATATATTTT
TRBD2,TRBJ2-3,15,TRBV11-3,.,CASSLGSGSTDTQYF,TGTGCCAGCAGCTTAGGTAGCGGGAGCACAGATACGCAGTATTTT
.,TRBJ2-7,14,TRBV9,.,CASSVDPSSYEQYF,TGTGCCAGCAGCGTAGATCCTAGCTCCTACGAGCAGTACTTC
.,TRBJ2-1,15,TRBV12-2,.,CASRLFGIGGLEQFF,TGTGCAAGTCGCTTATTTGGGATAGGCGGTCTTGAGCAGTTCTTC
.,TRBJ2-4,15,TRBV7-2,many,CASSWDTIAKNIQYF,TGTGCCAGCAGTTGGGACACCATAGCCAAAAACATTCAGTACTTC
.,TRBJ2-7,15,TRBV11-2,many,CASSPLRAQTYEQYF,TGTGCCAGCAGCCCTCTCCGTGCCCAAACTTACGAGCAGTACTTC
.,TRBJ2-7,17,TRBV7-6,.,CASSLGVKRQRIYEQYF,TGTGCCAGCAGCTTAGGGGTTAAACGGCAGAGAATCTACGAGCAGTACTTC
.,TRBJ2-2,13,TRBV6-4,few,CASSDLESGELFF,TGTGCCAGCAGTGACCTAGAGTCCGGGGAGCTGTTTTTT
.,TRBJ1-2,14,TRBV19,.,CASSSGAINYGYTF,TGTGCCAGTAGCAGCGGGGCCATTAACTATGGCTACACCTTC
.,TRBJ2-7,15,TRBV18,.,CASSPSGLSSYEQYF,TGTGCCAGCTCACCATCAGGATTGTCATCCTACGAGCAGTACTTC
TRBD1,TRBJ2-6,16,TRBV6-6,.,CASSQGQLSGANVLTF,TGTGCCAGCAGTCAGGGACAGCTCTCTGGGGCCAACGTCCTGACTTTC
TRBD1,TRBJ2-7,14,TRBV27,.,CASSIGQGVYEQYF,TGTGCCAGCAGTATCGGACAGGGGGTGTACGAGCAGTACTTC